The 25 T cell receptor beta chains below come from one sample, sequenced in a study of blood T cell repertoires in COVID-19. Assay used: immunoSEQ multiplex PCR; TCRdb lists only in-frame clones, some missing. The data show about 120,000 clones, roughly 89% seen once. Specimen: peripheral blood. The receptors were sampled from an older woman with COVID-19, enrolled during active disease.

The J gene is TRBJ1-4, the V gene TRBV12-5; 9 bases fit TRBD1. Germline CDR1 reads LGHNT; CDR2 reads FRNRAP. V shed 6 bases, J shed 8 bases, and the junction held 7 bases outside the gene matches. The CDR3 sequence is 14 residues long. The CDR3 loop is CASGGGQGWEKLFF. In DNA form, the CDR3 reads TGTGCTAGTGGCGGGGGACAGGGCTGGGAAAAACTGTTTTTT.

This clone was seen a few times. The chain uses TRBV6-6 and TRBJ1-5; D perhaps matches TRBD1 (5 bases). Germline CDR1 and CDR2: MNHNY and SVGAGI (reference sequence). The CDR3 runs 12 residues. V lost 5 bases, J lost 5 bases, and 7 bases lay in between. The CDR3 reads CASSGTDQPQHF. In nucleotides, the CDR3 is TGTGCCAGCAGTGGGACTGATCAGCCCCAGCATTTT.

The chain has TRBV5-4 and TRBJ2-3; 7 bases match TRBD1. J lost 3 bases, V lost 4 bases, and 8 bases had no gene match. Germline loops: CDR1 SGHNT, CDR2 YYREEE (reference sequence). The CDR3 sequence is 15 residues long. CDR3 loop: CASSTRTGPTDTQYF. The CDR3 nucleotides read TGTGCCAGCAGCACACGGACAGGTCCAACAGATACGCAGTATTTT.

This clone was counted once. V usage is TRBV4-1 and J usage is TRBJ1-2, with TRBD1 matching 10 bases. Germline CDR1 and CDR2: MGHRA and YSYEKL. Unmatched junction bases numbered 4, after V lost 0 bases and J lost 3 bases. CDR3 size: 16 residues. The CDR3 nucleotides are TGCGCCAGCAGCCAAGACAGGGACAGGGGATACTATGGCTACACCTTC. This translates into CASSQDRDRGYYGYTF.

The chain joins TRBV19 to TRBJ2-7; tentatively, D is TRBD1 (5 bases). This CDR3 region has 12 residues. Germline V gene sequence: CDR1 LNHDA, CDR2 SQIVND (reference sequence). Between the trimmed V and J ends, which lost 5 bases and 6 bases, there was a span of 11 bases. CDR3 sequence: CASSPSGLEQYF. In DNA, the CDR3 is TGTGCCAGTAGTCCTTCAGGGCTCGAGCAGTACTTC.

This clone counts as medium-sized (0.01 to 0.1%). This chain links TRBV13 with TRBJ1-1; D is perhaps TRBD1 (6 bases). The CDR3 has 13 residues. In germline, CDR1 is PRHDT, CDR2 FYEKMQ (reference sequence). V dropped 5 bases and J dropped 3 bases, with 10 bases sitting between them. CDR3 bases: TGTGCCAGCAGCGGTGAGGGGGACACTGAAGCTTTCTTT. This codes for CASSGEGDTEAFF.

This clone occurred a few times. The V and J genes are TRBV7-2 and TRBJ1-3, with D perhaps matching TRBD1 (6 bases). The CDR3 length is 14 residues. Germline-derived CDR1 and CDR2 are SGHTA and FQGNSA. Trimming took 6 bases from V and 4 from J, leaving 13 bases between them. The CDR3 sequence: CASRGGGFGNTIYF. Here the CDR3 DNA reads TGTGCCAGCAGGGGAGGGGGATTCGGAAACACCATATATTTT. The full variable domain, in which reference TRBV7-2 and TRBJ1-3 provide the parts outside the CDR3, is GAGVSQSPSNKVTEKGKDVELRCDPISGHTALYWYRQSLGQGLEFLIYFQGNSAPDKSGLPSDRFSAERTGGSVSTLTIQRTQQEDSAVYLCASRGGGFGNTIYFGEGSWLTVV.

This chain links TRBV19 with TRBJ1-4, with a weak D call TRBD1 (6 bases). V lost 7 bases to trimming and J lost 4 bases, with 13 bases between them. There are 14 residues in the CDR3. From germline, CDR1 is LNHDA and CDR2 SQIVND (reference sequence). DNA for the CDR3: TGTGCCAGTAAGAGGGGGGGAGATAATGAAAAACTGTTTTTT. Protein sequence: CASKRGGDNEKLFF.

The rearrangement links TRBV28 to TRBJ1-2; the match to TRBD1 covers 8 bases. The CDR3 has 15 residues. Germline CDR1 MDHEN, CDR2 SYDVKM. V lost 2 bases and J lost 7; bases outside the gene matches: 9. CDR3 DNA: TGTGCCAGCAGTTTAAGACAGGGGTCAGAGGGTGGCTACACCTTC. Translating gives CASSLRQGSEGGYTF.

This chain joins TRBV7-8 and TRBJ2-7, with TRBD1 matching over 9 bases. CDR3 length equals 15 residues. Germline CDR1 SGHVS, CDR2 FQNEAQ. V dropped 4 bases and J dropped 1; count of bases not matched to a gene: 5. CDR3 DNA: TGTGCCAGCAGCTCCCGGGACAGGGATTCCTACGAGCAGTACTTC. Encoded protein: CASSSRDRDSYEQYF.

The chain recombines TRBV7-2 with TRBJ1-5, with D possibly being TRBD1 (5 bases). There are 14 residues in the CDR3. Per the germline V gene, CDR1 is SGHTA and CDR2 is FQGNSA. The germline V and J ends were trimmed by 2 bases and 5 bases, with 10 bases remaining between them. The CDR3 nucleotides are TGTGCCAGCAGCTTAAAAACGGGGGATCAGCCCCAGCATTTT. Protein: CASSLKTGDQPQHF.

The rearrangement uses TRBV2 and TRBJ1-5; D remains unclear. Per germline, CDR1 SNHLY and CDR2 FYNNEI. Trimming pared 6 bases from V and 2 bases from J, leaving 8 bases between. This CDR3 contains 13 residues. This chain's CDR3 is CASRMGGNQPQHF. CDR3 coding DNA: TGTGCCAGCAGGATGGGAGGCAATCAGCCCCAGCATTTT.

The J gene is TRBJ2-5, the V gene TRBV6-2 or TRBV6-3, with D tentatively TRBD1 (6 bases). V shed 0 bases and J shed 1 base, with 15 bases lying between them. This CDR3 contains 17 residues. Germline CDR1 is MNHEY and CDR2 is SVGEGT. As DNA, the CDR3 is TGTGCCAGCAGTTACTCGGGCAGGGGCAATACCCAAGAGACCCAGTACTTC. As protein: CASSYSGRGNTQETQYF.

The rearrangement links TRBV19 to TRBJ1-2; TRBD1 might be the D (5 bases). CDR1 is LNHDA and CDR2 is SQIVND in the germline V gene (reference sequence). The V end lost 5 bases, the J end lost 6 bases, and 16 bases lay between the germline ends. The CDR3 totals 14 residues. The CDR3 nucleotides read TGTGCCAGTAGTCGGTTAGGGGAGGGTCATGGCTACACCTTC. Amino acids: CASSRLGEGHGYTF.

This clone was detected only a few times. V usage is TRBV6-2 or TRBV6-3 and J usage is TRBJ2-5, with D unclear. The CDR3 extends over 11 amino acids. Trimming pared 3 bases from V and 4 bases from J, leaving 3 bases between. The germline CDR1 and CDR2 sequences are MNHEY and SVGEGT. Here the CDR3 reads CASSYIETQYF. CDR3 bases: TGTGCCAGCAGTTATATAGAGACCCAGTACTTC.

This chain links TRBV20-1 with TRBJ1-2; TRBD1 matches 7 bases. The ends lost 5 bases at V and 5 bases at J; junction bases unmatched: 8. The CDR3 consists of 13 residues. Germline V lookup: CDR1 DFQATT, CDR2 SNEGSKA (reference sequence). DNA of the CDR3: TGCAGTGCTCGTGTACAGGGGTATTATGGCTACACCTTC. It codes for CSARVQGYYGYTF.

The chain couples TRBV27 to TRBJ2-7; 7 bases map to TRBD1. This CDR3 has 15 residues. Trimming removed 4 bases from V and 3 bases from J; junction bases left unmatched: 9. The germline V gene has CDR1 MNHEY and CDR2 SMNVEV (reference sequence). CDR3 sequence: CASSSAGTADYEQYF. CDR3 bases: TGTGCCAGCAGTTCGGCCGGGACAGCCGACTACGAGCAGTACTTC.

The rearrangement uses TRBV9 and TRBJ2-5, with a weak D call TRBD2 (6 bases). The CDR3 runs to 15 residues. CDR1 is SGDLS and CDR2 is YYNGEE in the germline V gene. Trimming took off 3 bases at V and 5 bases at J, with 17 bases between the two ends. CDR3 loop: CASSAEGLPGETQYF. The CDR3 DNA sequence: TGTGCCAGCAGCGCCGAGGGACTTCCCGGGGAGACCCAGTACTTC.

The chain recombines TRBV4-2 with TRBJ2-7, with 7 bases matching TRBD2. Germline lookup yields CDR1 LGHNA and CDR2 YNFKEQ. The CDR3 extends over 15 amino acids. Trimming cost V 0 bases and J 6 bases; bases outside gene matches: 8. CDR3 DNA sequence: TGTGCCAGCAGCCAAGATGCGGCGGGGGTTCTCGAGCAGTACTTC. Protein: CASSQDAAGVLEQYF.

The chain carries TRBV10-3 and TRBJ2-1, with 8 bases matching TRBD2. The CDR3 totals 15 residues. V lost 2 bases and J lost 5; bases outside the gene matches: 5. Germline CDR1 ENHRY, CDR2 SYGVKD. CDR3 DNA: TGTGCCATCAGTGAGATAGCGGGGACCCACAATGAGCAGTTCTTC. It yields the protein CAISEIAGTHNEQFF.

DNA of the CDR3: TGTGCCAGCAGTGCTATAATGAACACTGAAGCTTTCTTT. Its translation: CASSAIMNTEAFF. The rearrangement joins TRBV2 to TRBJ1-1; D ambiguous. This CDR3 region has 13 residues. Germline CDR1 SNHLY, CDR2 FYNNEI. Trimming left V 4 bases short and J 0 bases short, with 6 bases between.

The V call is TRBV4-1, the J call TRBJ2-1; 8 bases are shared with TRBD1. The germline V gene has CDR1 MGHRA and CDR2 YSYEKL. The V gene end was trimmed by 1 base and the J gene end by 5 bases; junction bases not matched to a gene: 10. The CDR3 has 17 amino acids. The CDR3 spells CASSQVLTGVGNNEQFF. The DNA of the CDR3 is TGCGCCAGCAGCCAAGTCCTGACAGGGGTGGGAAACAATGAGCAGTTCTTC.

The chain joins TRBV20-1 to TRBJ1-2, with unresolved D. The V gene lost 3 bases and the J gene lost 8 bases, with 10 bases spanning the gap. The CDR3 loop spans 11 amino acids. Germline V CDR1 and CDR2: DFQATT, SNEGSKA (reference sequence). The CDR3: CSARYIEGYTF. CDR3 coding DNA: TGCAGTGCTAGGTATATAGAGGGCTACACCTTC.

This chain joins TRBV6-5 and TRBJ2-1, with TRBD1 identical over 7 bases. Germline V gene data show CDR1 as MNHEY and CDR2 as SVGAGI. V lost 7 bases and J lost 6; bases outside the gene matches: 9. The CDR3 consists of 14 residues. CDR3 residues: CASTRTGQSNEQFF. CDR3 in DNA: TGTGCCAGCACCAGGACAGGTCAGAGCAATGAGCAGTTCTTC.

The rearrangement links TRBV6-1 to TRBJ2-7; D gene unclear. The CDR3 covers 11 residues. CDR1 is MNHNS, CDR2 SASEGT, per germline. V dropped 2 bases and J dropped 7 bases, with 6 bases sitting between them. CDR3 DNA sequence: TGTGCCAGCAGTGAACTATTAGAGCAGTACTTC. It specifies CASSELLEQYF.